The 22 T cell receptor beta chains below all came from one sample that was sequenced in a study of blood T cell repertoires in COVID-19. Repertoires were generated with immunoSEQ multiplex PCR, while TCRdb's copy carries only in-frame clones and drops some. Of more than 60,000 clones in the sample, 80% were seen once. Sequencing input: peripheral blood. The receptors originated from a man in his sixties with active or convalescent COVID-19.

J is TRBJ1-5 and V is TRBV5-1; 10 bases align to TRBD1. V was clipped by 4 bases and J by 7 bases; unmatched bases: 8. Looked up from germline, CDR1 is SGHRS and CDR2 is YFSETQ. The CDR3 length is 15 residues. The CDR3 sequence: CASSPLGTGDQPQHF. CDR3 in DNA: TGCGCCAGCAGCCCCCTTGGGACAGGGGACCAGCCCCAGCATTTT.

This rearrangement joins TRBV10-1 to TRBJ1-5; a possible D gene is TRBD1 (6 bases). Trimming shortened V by 7 bases and J by 0 bases, and 28 bases separated the two germline ends. CDR1 is WNHNN, CDR2 SYGVQD, per germline (reference sequence). The CDR3 runs to 20 residues. The CDR3 is CASTPRMDGQPLYSNQPQHF. The CDR3 region has the DNA TGCGCCAGCACCCCTCGGATGGATGGACAGCCACTTTATAGCAATCAGCCCCAGCATTTT.

CDR3 in amino acids: CASSLTGEGNQPQHF. CDR3 in DNA: TGTGCCAGCAGCTTAACAGGGGAGGGCAATCAGCCCCAGCATTTT. This chain connects TRBV9 to TRBJ1-5; TRBD1 matches 7 bases. V lost 4 bases to trimming and J lost 2 bases; unmatched junction nucleotides: 6. The length of the CDR3 is 15 residues. Germline V gene sequence: CDR1 SGDLS, CDR2 YYNGEE.

The rearrangement uses TRBV14 and TRBJ1-3, with 9 bases that match TRBD1. The CDR3 consists of 14 residues. CDR1 and CDR2 from the germline V gene are SGHDN and FVKESK. The V and J ends lost 4 bases and 8 bases, in that order; junction bases with no gene match: 6. DNA for the CDR3: TGTGCCAGCAGCCCCGGGACAGGGAGGTACACCATATATTTT. Amino acids: CASSPGTGRYTIYF.

The chain is built from TRBV9 and TRBJ1-2; possibly TRBD1 for D (5 bases). CDR1 is SGDLS, CDR2 YYNGEE, per germline. The CDR3 spans 12 residues. Trimming cost V 0 bases and J 8 bases, with 8 bases left between them. The CDR3 reads CASSVAQGGYTF. CDR3 bases: TGTGCCAGCAGCGTAGCCCAGGGCGGCTACACCTTC.

CDR3 in amino acids: CASSRPLGGNRGPGNTEAFF. The CDR3 DNA reads TGTGCCAGCAGCCGCCCCCTAGGGGGGAACAGGGGGCCAGGGAACACTGAAGCTTTCTTT. The J gene is TRBJ1-1, the V gene TRBV6-6, with 9 bases aligning to TRBD1. The CDR3 extends over 20 amino acids. V trimming: 6 bases; J trimming: 1 base; junction bases outside the gene matches: 21. Germline assignment: CDR1 MNHNY and CDR2 SVGAGI (reference sequence).

This clone was found once. This chain connects TRBV29-1 to TRBJ1-1; 9 bases are shared with TRBD1. The CDR3 has 12 residues. Germline V gene lookup returns CDR1 SQVTM and CDR2 ANQGSEA. V gave up 4 bases and J gave up 10 bases; unmatched junction bases: 7. This CDR3 is CSVGDRGERAFF. The CDR3 bases are TGCAGCGTTGGTGACAGGGGGGAGAGAGCTTTCTTT.

The J gene is TRBJ1-2, the V gene TRBV4-2; D remains ambiguous. V lost 1 base and J 2 bases, leaving 5 bases between the germline ends. Germline V gene sequence: CDR1 LGHNA, CDR2 YNFKEQ. This CDR3 region has 13 residues. CDR3 region: CASSQAGNYGYTF. DNA of the CDR3: TGTGCCAGCAGCCAAGCAGGAAACTATGGCTACACCTTC.

This clone was seen a single time. The chain employs TRBV19 and TRBJ1-5, with TRBD1 identical over 9 bases. The CDR3 loop spans 12 amino acids. V lost 9 bases, J lost 5 bases, and 2 bases stayed unmatched. The germline V gene has CDR1 LNHDA and CDR2 SQIVND (reference sequence). This CDR3 reads CARTGGDQPQHF. The CDR3 DNA sequence: TGTGCCAGAACAGGGGGCGATCAGCCCCAGCATTTT.

This chain joins TRBV11-2 and TRBJ1-2; no firm D call. Trimming pared 0 bases from V and 4 bases from J, leaving 18 bases between. CDR3 length: 17 amino acids. Per the germline V gene, CDR1 is SGHAT and CDR2 is FQNNGV. CDR3: CASSLDSRVAPPYGYTF. In DNA, the CDR3 is TGTGCCAGCAGCTTAGATTCTCGGGTGGCCCCCCCCTATGGCTACACCTTC.

V is TRBV5-6 and J is TRBJ1-1; tentative D call: TRBD1 (5 bases). The CDR3 length is 13 residues. Deletions cut 1 base from V and 4 bases from J, with 8 bases between. Germline values: CDR1 SGHDT, CDR2 YYEEEE. This chain's CDR3 is CASSLYGGTEAFF. The CDR3 region has the DNA TGTGCCAGCAGCTTGTACGGGGGCACTGAAGCTTTCTTT.

This chain links TRBV4-2 with TRBJ1-2, with 9 bases that match TRBD1. Germline V gene data show CDR1 as LGHNA and CDR2 as YNFKEQ. The junction had 3 bases not matched to a gene; V was cut back by 1 base and J by 3 bases. CDR3 size: 15 residues. The CDR3 loop reads CASSQAQGADYGYTF. In DNA, the CDR3 is TGTGCCAGCAGCCAAGCACAGGGGGCGGACTATGGCTACACCTTC.

This clone was seen at least ten times. The chain combines TRBV7-8 with TRBJ2-7, with 13 positions matching TRBD2. Trimming removed 1 base from V and 6 bases from J; junction bases left unmatched: 9. This CDR3 region has 17 residues. Germline V gives CDR1 SGHVS, CDR2 FQNEAQ. The CDR3 sequence is CASSLVVTSGGAIEQYF. In DNA form, the CDR3 reads TGTGCCAGCAGCTTAGTTGTTACTAGCGGGGGGGCGATCGAGCAGTACTTC.

V and J are TRBV5-1 and TRBJ2-7; no clear D. The germline V and J ends were trimmed by 4 bases and 6 bases, with 17 bases remaining between them. The CDR3 runs 14 residues. Germline V lookup: CDR1 SGHRS, CDR2 YFSETQ. The CDR3 nucleotides read TGCGCCAGCAGCCCGAGGAGTCTAGAACCCGAGCAGTACTTC. Its translation: CASSPRSLEPEQYF.

The J gene is TRBJ2-5, the V gene TRBV6-5, with unresolved D. CDR3 length: 14 amino acids. CDR1 MNHEY and CDR2 SVGAGI come from the germline V gene. Trimming shortened V by 0 bases and J by 1 base, and 6 bases separated the two germline ends. The CDR3 loop reads CASSYSYSQETQYF. The CDR3 DNA reads TGTGCCAGCAGTTACTCCTATAGCCAAGAGACCCAGTACTTC.

This sequence joins TRBV5-6 and TRBJ2-1, with 15 bases identical to TRBD2. This CDR3 comprises 15 residues. V was pared by 4 bases and J by 10 bases, with 6 bases of the junction left unmatched. Germline V gene sequence: CDR1 SGHDT, CDR2 YYEEEE. The CDR3 DNA reads TGTGCCAGCAGCCTAGGACTAGCGGGGGGGAACGAGCAGTTCTTC. Translated, it gives CASSLGLAGGNEQFF.

The CDR3 nucleotides read TGTGCCAGCAGTACTAGCAGGTTCAATGAGCAGTTCTTC. The encoded protein is CASSTSRFNEQFF. The chain recombines TRBV7-2 with TRBJ2-1, with D possibly TRBD2 on 6 matching bases. The length of the CDR3 is 13 residues. V lost 6 bases to trimming and J lost 6 bases, with 12 bases between them. The V gene's germline CDR1 is SGHTA and CDR2 FQGNSA.

The genes are TRBV18 and TRBJ2-3, with TRBD1 identical over 10 bases. J gave up 5 bases and V 3 bases, and 2 bases lay outside the gene matches. Germline V gene data show CDR1 as KGHSH and CDR2 as LQKENI. The CDR3 spans 14 residues. The CDR3, as DNA: TGTGCCAGCTCACCGGGACAGGGGCTAGATACGCAGTATTTT. It specifies CASSPGQGLDTQYF. The complete variable domain, with remaining parts taken from reference TRBV18 and TRBJ2-3, reads NAGVMQNPRHLVRRRGQEARLRCSPMKGHSHVYWYRQLPEEGLKFMVYLQKENIIDESGMPKERFSAEFPKEGPSILRIQQVVRGDSAAYFCASSPGQGLDTQYFGPGTRLTVL.

This clone was seen just once. The V call is TRBV6-2 or TRBV6-3, the J call TRBJ1-5; D is possibly TRBD1 (5 bases). The CDR3 has 15 residues. CDR1 and CDR2 (germline): MNHEY, SVGEGT. Trimming pared 4 bases from V and 7 bases from J, leaving 17 bases between. The CDR3: CASSSTRGGGQPQHF. Here the CDR3 DNA reads TGTGCCAGCAGTTCAACCCGCGGGGGTGGACAGCCCCAGCATTTT.

This clone was seen once. The V call is TRBV28, the J call TRBJ1-2; no clear D gene. Germline CDR1 and CDR2: MDHEN and SYDVKM. The ends were cut back, 6 bases at V and 4 bases at J, with 12 bases in the middle. The CDR3 has 13 amino acids. CDR3 region: CASRPEGFYGYTF. CDR3 DNA sequence: TGTGCCAGCAGGCCCGAGGGTTTCTATGGCTACACCTTC.

This sequence joins TRBV19 and TRBJ1-6; the D gene is possibly TRBD1 (5 bases). CDR3 length: 12 residues. Germline-derived CDR1 and CDR2 are LNHDA and SQIVND (reference sequence). V was cut by 10 bases and J by 8 bases, with 12 bases left in between. The DNA for the CDR3 is TGTGCCACTAGGGGAGGATATTCACCCCTCCACTTT. Protein product: CATRGGYSPLHF.

V is TRBV7-2 and J is TRBJ1-4; D perhaps matches TRBD1 (5 bases). The CDR3 runs 14 residues. V gave up 1 base and J gave up 7 bases, with 10 bases separating them. CDR1 is SGHTA, CDR2 FQGNSA, per germline. CDR3 protein: CASSLGRAGEKLFF. DNA of the CDR3: TGTGCCAGCAGCTTAGGCAGGGCTGGTGAAAAACTGTTTTTT.